Following are 28 T cell receptor beta chains from one sample sequenced in a study of T cell responses to AZD1222 COVID-19 vaccine. TCRdb's table, derived via immunoSEQ multiplex PCR, lists solely in-frame clones and lacks some. The sample records 180,000 or so clones, 85% to 90% being singletons. This specimen consisted of peripheral blood, obtained 28 days after the second dose of the MenACWY control vaccine. The receptors shown here come from an adult who received the MenACWY meningococcal vaccine as a control.

The chain carries TRBV18 and TRBJ2-6, with TRBD1 identical over 7 bases. J gave up 0 bases and V 1 base, and 3 bases lay outside the gene matches. The CDR3 has 17 amino acids. Germline lookup yields CDR1 KGHSH and CDR2 LQKENI. The CDR3 sequence: CASSPQGASSGANVLTF. The CDR3 nucleotides read TGTGCCAGCTCACCACAGGGGGCGTCCTCTGGGGCCAACGTCCTGACTTTC.

This sequence joins TRBV9 and TRBJ2-2; weak D call: TRBD1 (5 bases). The CDR3 loop spans 19 amino acids. Trimming left V 0 bases short and J 1 base short, with 19 bases between. The V gene's germline CDR1 is SGDLS and CDR2 YYNGEE. DNA of the CDR3: TGTGCCAGCAGCGTAGGCTTGGGCAGGGTGCTTGAGAACACCGGGGAGCTGTTTTTT. Amino acids: CASSVGLGRVLENTGELFF.

The chain joins TRBV30 to TRBJ1-1, with TRBD1 identical over 7 bases. The CDR3 length is 17 residues. The junction had 13 bases not matched to a gene; V was cut back by 3 bases and J by 0 bases. Per germline, CDR1 GTSNPN and CDR2 SVGIG (reference sequence). CDR3 in DNA: TGTGCCTGGAGGATTGGGACAGCGAGCCTAATGAACACTGAAGCTTTCTTT. Translation: CAWRIGTASLMNTEAFF.

The J gene is TRBJ1-6, the V gene TRBV7-2; D perhaps matches TRBD1 (5 bases). Germline lookup yields CDR1 SGHTA and CDR2 FQGNSA. Trimming stripped 5 bases from V and 5 bases from J, with 25 bases between. The CDR3 contains 19 residues. This chain's CDR3 is CASSVIWGPDGRHNSPLHF. As DNA, the CDR3 is TGTGCCAGCAGCGTAATTTGGGGCCCGGACGGACGGCATAATTCACCCCTCCACTTT.

The rearrangement links TRBV5-1 to TRBJ2-1; 11 bases are a match to TRBD2. Germline V gene lookup returns CDR1 SGHRS and CDR2 YFSETQ. The CDR3 totals 16 residues. Unmatched junction bases numbered 6, after V lost 0 bases and J lost 7 bases. CDR3 loop: CASSLASGTSGNEQFF. Written as DNA, the CDR3 is TGCGCCAGCAGCTTGGCCTCCGGGACTAGCGGAAATGAGCAGTTCTTC. Looking up the rest from reference TRBV5-1 and TRBJ2-1 gives the full variable domain: KAGVTQTPRYLIKTRGQQVTLSCSPISGHRSVSWYQQTPGQGLQFLFEYFSETQRNKGNFPGRFSGRQFSNSRSEMNVSTLELGDSALYLCASSLASGTSGNEQFFGPGTRLTVL.

The chain recombines TRBV21-1 with TRBJ1-3. TRBV21-1 is a known pseudogene. This CDR3 spans 17 amino acids. CDR3 nucleotide sequence: TGTGCCAGCAGCCACGCCCCTAAGGAAGGGGGGGGAAACACCATATATTTT. Protein: CASSHAPKEGGGNTIYF.

V is TRBV19 and J is TRBJ2-2; D unresolved. In germline, CDR1 is LNHDA, CDR2 SQIVND (reference sequence). The CDR3 spans 14 residues. V dropped 6 bases and J dropped 1 base, with 9 bases sitting between them. DNA for the CDR3: TGTGCCAGTAGCCTCCTAAGGAACACCGGGGAGCTGTTTTTT. Residues: CASSLLRNTGELFF. Combining the CDR3 with reference TRBV19 and TRBJ2-2 gives the whole variable domain DGGITQSPKYLFRKEGQNVTLSCEQNLNHDAMYWYRQDPGQGLRLIYYSQIVNDFQKGDIAEGYSVSREKKESFPLTVTSAQKNPTAFYLCASSLLRNTGELFFGEGSRLTVL.

The genes are TRBV11-2 and TRBJ1-2; 8 positions match TRBD1. Germline CDR1 and CDR2: SGHAT and FQNNGV. There are 12 residues in the CDR3. Trimming removed 5 bases from V and 8 bases from J; junction bases left unmatched: 4. CDR3 sequence reads: CASSRQGQGYTF. Here the CDR3 DNA reads TGTGCCAGCAGCAGACAGGGGCAGGGCTACACCTTC.

V usage is TRBV6-2 or TRBV6-3 and J usage is TRBJ1-2; D remains unclear. There are 17 residues in the CDR3. Germline assignment: CDR1 MNHEY and CDR2 SVGEGT. V dropped 5 bases and J dropped 3 bases, with 22 bases sitting between them. CDR3 nucleotide sequence: TGTGCCAGCAGTGATGTGCTGACCGCGGGGATCGACTATGGCTACACCTTC. Amino acids: CASSDVLTAGIDYGYTF.

The chain links TRBV7-9 to TRBJ2-4; TRBD1 is a possible D gene (5 bases). V was cut by 1 base and J by 8 bases, with 12 bases left in between. Germline CDR1 is SEHNR and CDR2 is FQNEAQ (reference sequence). The CDR3 totals 14 residues. The CDR3 loop is CASSLVQGRDIQYF. Written as DNA, the CDR3 is TGTGCCAGCAGCTTAGTCCAGGGTAGGGACATTCAGTACTTC.

The chain carries TRBV5-5 and TRBJ1-4; D possibly corresponds to TRBD1 (5 bases). V lost 6 bases to trimming and J lost 8 bases, with 26 bases between them. From germline, CDR1 is SGHKS and CDR2 YYEKEE (reference sequence). The CDR3 contains 17 residues. The CDR3 reads CASNHRPGGRAGEKLFF. The CDR3 DNA reads TGTGCCAGCAATCATCGACCGGGTGGCAGGGCGGGAGAAAAACTGTTTTTT.

The chain employs TRBV11-2 and TRBJ1-2; no clear D. The V end was cut by 5 bases, the J end by 4 bases, with 20 bases between. This CDR3 spans 16 amino acids. Germline CDR1 SGHAT, CDR2 FQNNGV. Written as DNA, the CDR3 is TGTGCCAGCAGCCAATTCCGGGCAGCAAGCCTCTATGGCTACACCTTC. Protein sequence: CASSQFRAASLYGYTF.

The chain has TRBV28 and TRBJ1-1; D is uncertain. The CDR3 length is 15 residues. Trimming removed 5 bases at V and 5 bases at J, with 18 bases between. Germline V gene data show CDR1 as MDHEN and CDR2 as SYDVKM. The CDR3 region has the DNA TGTGCCAGCAGTCTCGTTAGAGGGAGGAGAACTGAAGCTTTCTTT. This sequence encodes CASSLVRGRRTEAFF.

V and J are TRBV5-6 and TRBJ1-1; no definite D call. The CDR3 has 15 residues. Germline assignment: CDR1 SGHDT and CDR2 YYEEEE. Trimming took off 4 bases at V and 10 bases at J, with 23 bases between the two ends. The CDR3 protein is CASSPRASSPSVAFF. CDR3 coding DNA: TGTGCCAGCAGCCCCCGGGCGTCTTCCCCGTCGGTAGCTTTCTTT.

The chain combines TRBV6-2 or TRBV6-3 with TRBJ2-3; TRBD2 matches 14 bases. The CDR3 is 15 residues long. Germline V gene sequence: CDR1 MNHEY, CDR2 SVGEGT. V gave up 5 bases and J gave up 6 bases; unmatched junction bases: 4. Here the CDR3 DNA reads TGTGCCAGCAGTCCGGGACTAGCGGGAGCCGATACGCAGTATTTT. It yields the protein CASSPGLAGADTQYF.

In its sample, this clone was seen a few times. J is TRBJ1-4 and V is TRBV6-5, with D possibly being TRBD1 (6 bases). The CDR3 runs to 14 residues. Between the trimmed V and J ends, which lost 7 bases and 5 bases, there was a span of 14 bases. CDR1 and CDR2 (germline): MNHEY, SVGAGI. CDR3 protein: CASNDRTTNEKLFF. The CDR3 DNA follows: TGTGCCAGCAACGACAGGACGACAAATGAAAAACTGTTTTTT.

The J gene is TRBJ1-1, the V gene TRBV19; D unresolved. Germline lookup yields CDR1 LNHDA and CDR2 SQIVND (reference sequence). The CDR3 contains 13 residues. With 6 bases removed from V and 0 bases from J, the gap between germline ends came to 8 bases. The CDR3 sequence: CASSAVVNTEAFF. CDR3 nucleotides: TGTGCCAGTAGCGCGGTTGTGAACACTGAAGCTTTCTTT. The full variable domain, completed using reference TRBV19 and TRBJ1-1, is DGGITQSPKYLFRKEGQNVTLSCEQNLNHDAMYWYRQDPGQGLRLIYYSQIVNDFQKGDIAEGYSVSREKKESFPLTVTSAQKNPTAFYLCASSAVVNTEAFFGQGTRLTVV.

V is TRBV25-1 and J is TRBJ2-1; D not resolved. Germline V gene lookup returns CDR1 MGHDK and CDR2 SYGVNS. V was clipped by 1 base and J by 8 bases, with 3 bases between them. The CDR3 runs 11 residues. CDR3 coding DNA: TGTGCCAGCAGTGAATTCGATGAGCAGTTCTTC. It is translated as CASSEFDEQFF.

The J gene is TRBJ1-5, the V gene TRBV6-6; D is ambiguous. Per the germline V gene, CDR1 is MNHNY and CDR2 is SVGAGI (reference sequence). The CDR3 sequence is 15 residues long. The ends were cut back, 2 bases at V and 5 bases at J, with 13 bases in the middle. As DNA, the CDR3 is TGTGCCAGCAGTTACGTCACGAGTATCGATCAGCCCCAGCATTTT. Translated: CASSYVTSIDQPQHF.

The V gene is TRBV29-1, the J gene TRBJ2-7, with unresolved D. Trimming removed 5 bases at V and 3 bases at J, with 11 bases between. Germline V lookup: CDR1 SQVTM, CDR2 ANQGSEA. The CDR3 has 12 residues. In DNA, the CDR3 is TGCAGCGTTTTGTGGACGAACTACGAGCAGTACTTC. As protein: CSVLWTNYEQYF.

J is TRBJ1-1 and V is TRBV19, with D tentatively TRBD1 (6 bases). Germline values: CDR1 LNHDA, CDR2 SQIVND (reference sequence). Trimming stripped 5 bases from V and 3 bases from J, with 16 bases between. The CDR3 totals 15 residues. The CDR3 is CASSWGTGLDTEAFF. For the CDR3, the DNA is TGTGCCAGTAGTTGGGGAACAGGGTTGGACACTGAAGCTTTCTTT.

This chain links TRBV24-1 with TRBJ2-7; D gene unclear. Deletions cut 1 base from V and 3 bases from J, with 9 bases between. The CDR3 loop spans 14 amino acids. The germline CDR1 and CDR2 sequences are KGHDR and SFDVKD. CDR3 coding DNA: TGTGCCACCAGTGATTTAAGGTATATCTACGAGCAGTACTTC. Translating it yields CATSDLRYIYEQYF.

CDR3 DNA: TGTGCCAGCAGCCAAGATGTCGCGGGGAGAGCCACTGAAGCTTTCTTT. Protein product: CASSQDVAGRATEAFF. The chain links TRBV3-1 (or the pseudogene TRBV3-2) to TRBJ1-1; D not certain. The CDR3 consists of 16 residues. Trimming removed 0 bases from V and 4 bases from J, with 15 bases in between. The germline gives CDR1 LGHDT, CDR2 YNNKEL (reference sequence).

This clone has more than one count but fewer than ten. V gene TRBV27 combines with J gene TRBJ2-7; no clear D gene. Trimming pared 1 base from V and 1 base from J, leaving 8 bases between. CDR3 length equals 14 residues. Germline loops: CDR1 MNHEY, CDR2 SMNVEV (reference sequence). The CDR3 DNA follows: TGTGCCAGCAGTTTATTATCAGGTTCCTACGAGCAGTACTTC. It yields the protein CASSLLSGSYEQYF.

The V gene is TRBV4-3, the J gene TRBJ2-2; TRBD2 matches 11 bases. CDR3 size: 18 residues. Germline assignment: CDR1 LGHNA and CDR2 YSLEER. The V segment lost 0 bases and the J segment 5 bases; nucleotides outside the gene matches: 8. The CDR3 protein is CASSQESSGRARTGELFF. In nucleotides, the CDR3 is TGCGCCAGCAGCCAAGAAAGTAGCGGGAGGGCGCGGACCGGGGAGCTGTTTTTT.

This clone was picked up one time. The chain carries TRBV9 and TRBJ2-1; no clear D gene. Trimming removed 2 bases from V and 0 bases from J, with 6 bases in between. This CDR3 is built from 14 residues. Germline CDR1 reads SGDLS; CDR2 reads YYNGEE. CDR3 sequence: CASSVMSSYNEQFF. As DNA, the CDR3 is TGTGCCAGCAGCGTTATGTCCTCCTACAATGAGCAGTTCTTC.

The V call is TRBV12-3 or TRBV12-4, the J call TRBJ2-5; TRBD2 matches 8 bases. The junction had 5 bases not matched to a gene; V was cut back by 10 bases and J by 4 bases. CDR3 length: 12 amino acids. As DNA, the CDR3 is TGTGCCACACGGGGACTAGGAGAGACCCAGTACTTC. The encoded protein is CATRGLGETQYF.

The chain uses TRBV3-1 (or the pseudogene TRBV3-2) and TRBJ2-3; TRBD1 matches 8 bases. Germline trimming cut 6 bases from V and 6 bases from J; bases unmatched to any gene: 8. This CDR3 spans 14 amino acids. Germline CDR1 is LGHDT and CDR2 is YNNKEL (reference sequence). CDR3 bases: TGTGCCAGCAGTTTACAGGGGGAGGAGGATACGCAGTATTTT. This gives the protein CASSLQGEEDTQYF.